Listed here is a single T cell receptor (beta chain). These data originate in a study of human versus mouse CDR3 diversity and MHC coevolution. Sorting isolated naive CD4 T cells lacking CD45RO and expressing CD62L. V lost 1 base, J lost 4 bases, and 5 bases lay in between. The germline V gene encodes CDR1 SGHAT and CDR2 FQNNGV. The CDR3 spans 12 residues. The table came from immunoSEQ multiplex PCR; TCRdb's copy has only in-frame clones and leaves some out. Of 50,000 to 65,000 clones in the sample, 90% to 95% were seen once. The sequencing input was naive CD4+ T cells from blood. Subset noted: CD45RO-negative CD62L-positive naive CD4 T cells. This receptor was obtained from a person between 60 and 70 years old in good health. V gene TRBV11-2 combines with J gene TRBJ2-7; unclear D gene. CDR3 amino acids: CASSLARYEQYF. CDR3 bases: TGTGCCAGCAGCTTAGCTCGGTACGAGCAGTACTTC.